The next 24 T cell receptor beta chains were all read from a single sample in a study of post-analysis software for immune sequencing data. Study-wide results and caveats: Comparison of patients with controls showed about 5 TRBV segments more frequent in patients, TRBV5-6, TRBV5-1 and TRBV20-1 among them.

TCR beta libraries were prepared from cDNA with unique molecular identifiers. TCRdb recomputed calls from the PCR reads with MiXCR, one row per CDR3 protein. The sample has approximately 400,000 distinct CDR3 sequences, around a third seen once. No cognate antigen is known for these TCRs. The sample consisted of blood. These receptors were taken from a girl aged 5 to 17 with multiple sclerosis.

CDR3 region: CASSLGQLASASTDTQYF. DNA for the CDR3: TGTGCCAGCAGCTTAGGCCAACTAGCAAGTGCTAGCACAGATACGCAGTATTTT. This rearrangement joins TRBV7-9 to TRBJ2-3; possibly TRBD2 for D (6 bases). Germline V gene sequence: CDR1 SEHNR, CDR2 FQNEAQ (reference sequence). The germline V and J ends were trimmed by 1 base and 0 bases, with 17 bases remaining between them. The CDR3 runs to 18 residues.

This clonotype was counted between two and nine times. The J gene is TRBJ2-3, the V gene TRBV6-6; 8 bases line up with TRBD2. Germline trimming cut 2 bases from V and 4 bases from J; bases unmatched to any gene: 11. The CDR3 contains 17 residues. Germline CDR1 and CDR2: MNHNY and SVGAGI (reference sequence). The CDR3 DNA reads as TGTGCCAGCAGTTACCCCTTTCGGGGGGGCCGGTCAGATACGCAGTATTTT. This codes for CASSYPFRGGRSDTQYF.

The chain is built from TRBV7-9 and TRBJ1-2, with D hard to call. Germline V gene lookup returns CDR1 SEHNR and CDR2 FQNEAQ (reference sequence). V lost 5 bases and J lost 8, with 12 bases in between. The CDR3 loop spans 12 amino acids. The CDR3, as DNA: TGTGCCAGCAGCCCCCACGGGTGGGGCTACACCTTC. Encoded protein: CASSPHGWGYTF.

The chain carries TRBV15 and TRBJ2-5; 16 positions agree with TRBD2. CDR1 is LNHNV and CDR2 is YYDKDF in the germline V gene (reference sequence). This CDR3 spans 16 amino acids. The V gene end was trimmed by 3 bases and the J gene end by 5 bases; junction bases not matched to a gene: 3. The CDR3 spells CATSSGTSGGAETQYF. CDR3 DNA: TGTGCCACCAGCAGTGGGACTAGCGGGGGGGCTGAGACCCAGTACTTC. Full variable domain (outside the CDR3, taken from reference TRBV15 and TRBJ2-5): DAMVIQNPRYQVTQFGKPVTLSCSQTLNHNVMYWYQQKSSQAPKLLFHYYDKDFNNEADTPDNFQSRRPNTSFCFLDIRSPGLGDTAMYLCATSSGTSGGAETQYFGPGTRLLVL.

This clonotype was counted a few times. The rearrangement links TRBV5-1 to TRBJ2-1; 8 nucleotides agree with TRBD1. Germline V gene data show CDR1 as SGHRS and CDR2 as YFSETQ. With V trimmed by 0 bases and J by 7 bases, 3 bases remained unmatched. This CDR3 is built from 14 residues. CDR3 protein: CASSLGQGWNEQFF. CDR3 sequence (DNA): TGCGCCAGCAGCTTGGGACAGGGGTGGAATGAGCAGTTCTTC.

This sequence joins TRBV3-1 and TRBJ2-5; D remains ambiguous. There are 13 residues in the CDR3. From germline, CDR1 is LGHDT and CDR2 YNNKEL (reference sequence). Trimming cost V 0 bases and J 1 base, with 3 bases left between them. The CDR3 sequence: CASSQEGQETQYF. Written as DNA, the CDR3 is TGTGCCAGCAGCCAAGAGGGCCAAGAGACCCAGTACTTC.

The chain has TRBV7-9 and TRBJ1-2; TRBD1 aligns across 7 bases. Germline values: CDR1 SEHNR, CDR2 FQNEAQ (reference sequence). The V and J ends lost 7 bases and 4 bases, in that order; junction bases with no gene match: 9. This CDR3 region has 14 residues. The CDR3 DNA is TGTGCCAGCACCATGGATGGACAGGCCTATGGCTACACCTTC. As protein: CASTMDGQAYGYTF.

This clonotype was seen a handful of times. This sequence joins TRBV10-3 and TRBJ2-1; 13 nucleotides agree with TRBD2. Germline CDR1 is ENHRY and CDR2 is SYGVKD. J gave up 5 bases and V 2 bases, and 0 bases lay outside the gene matches. There are 15 residues in the CDR3. CDR3 residues: CAISEGLAGDNEQFF. For the CDR3, the DNA is TGTGCCATCAGTGAGGGACTAGCGGGGGACAATGAGCAGTTCTTC.

This clonotype has only a few counts. This chain uses TRBV4-3 with TRBJ2-3, with TRBD1 matching 9 bases. This CDR3 has 17 amino acids. Germline V lookup: CDR1 LGHNA, CDR2 YSLEER. With V trimmed by 0 bases and J by 4 bases, 8 bases remained unmatched. The CDR3 loop reads CASSQDRGTGTADTQYF. The CDR3 coding sequence is TGCGCCAGCAGCCAAGATCGCGGGACAGGGACAGCAGATACGCAGTATTTT.

A few counts support this clonotype. J is TRBJ2-5 and V is TRBV12-3 or TRBV12-4; 7 bases agree with TRBD1. The CDR3 length is 15 residues. V shed 7 bases, J shed 11 bases, and the junction held 19 bases outside the gene matches. The CDR3 region has the DNA TGTGCCAGCATTCCCGAAACAGGGGCCCCGGATGAGCAGTACTTC. It yields the protein CASIPETGAPDEQYF.

This clonotype was counted a few times. The V and J genes are TRBV4-1 and TRBJ2-7; 7 bases map to TRBD1. Near its end, the DNA agrees better with TRBJ2-5, so the J call may be wrong. The CDR3 sequence is 16 residues long. Germline assignment: CDR1 MGHRA and CDR2 YSYEKL. CDR3 in DNA: TGCGCCAGCAGCCAAGGGGGTGGGCAGGGGGAAGAGACCCAGTACTTC. This sequence encodes CASSQGGGQGEETQYF.

This clonotype was found a few times. The rearrangement joins TRBV27 to TRBJ2-1; 8 nucleotides agree with TRBD2. The CDR3 extends over 16 amino acids. J gave up 13 bases and V 0 bases, and 14 bases lay outside the gene matches. Germline CDR1 and CDR2: MNHEY and SMNVEV (reference sequence). CDR3 DNA sequence: TGTGCCAGCAGTTTATCGAAGCTAGCGGGCGCCGCGATCCAGTTCTTC. Its translation is CASSLSKLAGAAIQFF.

J is TRBJ1-1 and V is TRBV4-2; TRBD1 matches 9 bases. The CDR3 consists of 15 residues. Germline lookup yields CDR1 LGHNA and CDR2 YNFKEQ. Trimming cost V 3 bases and J 3 bases; bases outside gene matches: 5. In DNA, the CDR3 is TGTGCCAGCAGCCATGAGGGACAGGGCTACACTGAAGCTTTCTTT. It translates to CASSHEGQGYTEAFF.

This clonotype has just a few counts. This sequence joins TRBV29-1 and TRBJ1-1, with 8 bases identical to TRBD1. This CDR3 comprises 15 residues. V gave up 5 bases and J gave up 2 bases; unmatched junction bases: 10. Germline lookup yields CDR1 SQVTM and CDR2 ANQGSEA. The CDR3 loop reads CSVRQGAVYNTEAFF. CDR3 DNA sequence: TGCAGCGTTAGGCAGGGGGCCGTCTACAACACTGAAGCTTTCTTT. Variable domain in full (rest from reference TRBV29-1 and TRBJ1-1): SAVISQKPSRDICQRGTSLTIQCQVDSQVTMMFWYRQQPGQSLTLIATANQGSEATYESGFVIDKFPISRPNLTFSTLTVSNMSPEDSSIYLCSVRQGAVYNTEAFFGQGTRLTVV.

V gene TRBV3-1 combines with J gene TRBJ2-3, with 10 bases lining up with TRBD1. Germline-derived CDR1 and CDR2 are LGHDT and YNNKEL (reference sequence). The CDR3 has 16 amino acids. With V trimmed by 4 bases and J by 1 base, 5 bases remained unmatched. The CDR3 nucleotides are TGTGCCAGCAGCCTAGTCGGGACAGGGGGCACAGATACGCAGTATTTT. It encodes CASSLVGTGGTDTQYF.

The J gene is TRBJ2-7, the V gene TRBV20-1; possibly TRBD2 for D (6 bases). This CDR3 is built from 12 residues. The germline gives CDR1 DFQATT, CDR2 SNEGSKA (reference sequence). Trimming cost V 4 bases and J 5 bases, with 12 bases left between them. The CDR3 coding sequence is TGCAGTGCTATGCGCGGGGTCGACGAGCAGTACTTC. Its protein product is CSAMRGVDEQYF.

This chain connects TRBV7-9 to TRBJ2-7, with unresolved D. The V gene's germline CDR1 is SEHNR and CDR2 FQNEAQ (reference sequence). The V end lost 1 base, the J end lost 0 bases, and 10 bases lay between the germline ends. The length of the CDR3 is 15 residues. The DNA of the CDR3 is TGTGCCAGCAGCTTAGGCCTGAGTAGCTCCTACGAGCAGTACTTC. Amino acids: CASSLGLSSSYEQYF.

The chain uses TRBV12-3 or TRBV12-4 and TRBJ1-5, with 8 bases identical to TRBD1. The length of the CDR3 is 13 residues. J was trimmed by 5 bases and V by 6 bases; bases with no gene match: 3. The CDR3 DNA sequence: TGTGCCAGCAGAGGACAGGGAGATCAGCCCCAGCATTTT. It is translated as CASRGQGDQPQHF.

This clonotype has only a few counts. V gene TRBV12-3 or TRBV12-4 combines with J gene TRBJ2-7; D not resolved. V was clipped by 6 bases and J by 0 bases, with 9 bases between them. CDR3 length equals 13 residues. Here the CDR3 DNA reads TGTGCCAGCAGAACCGACATCTCCTACGAGCAGTACTTC. The encoded protein is CASRTDISYEQYF.

Turning to this clonotype: This may come from a read error, since a much larger clone is one base off. This chain uses TRBV12-3 or TRBV12-4 with TRBJ2-3, with 8 bases fitting TRBD2. The CDR3 has 18 residues. CDR3 residues: CASSLGSGGSASTDAQYF. Here the CDR3 DNA reads TGTGCCAGCAGTTTAGGGAGCGGGGGTTCCGCTAGCACAGATGCGCAGTATTTT.

Remarks on this clonotype: A much larger clone lies a single base off, so this may be a read error. The chain carries TRBV27 and TRBJ2-1, with D perhaps TRBD1 (8 bases). CDR1 is MNHEY and CDR2 is SMNVEV in the germline V gene (reference sequence). CDR3 size: 17 residues. In nucleotides, the CDR3 is TGTGCCAGCAGTCCACGGGGGGCAGGGGGCTCCTACAGTGAGCAGTTCTTC. As protein: CASSPRGAGGSYSEQFF.

The chain uses TRBV20-1 and TRBJ2-1, with 9 nucleotides matching TRBD2. The J segment lost 3 bases and the V segment lost 4 bases, leaving 16 bases of the junction unmatched. The CDR3 consists of 18 residues. Germline V gene data show CDR1 as DFQATT and CDR2 as SNEGSKA (reference sequence). This CDR3 reads CSAIASGEAGGFYNEQFF. The CDR3 nucleotides read TGCAGTGCTATAGCGTCGGGAGAAGCGGGGGGTTTCTACAATGAGCAGTTCTTC.

Only a few counts were recorded for this clonotype. The rearrangement uses TRBV5-1 and TRBJ2-1, with TRBD2 matching 9 bases. The CDR3 consists of 16 residues. The germline CDR1 and CDR2 sequences are SGHRS and YFSETQ. The junction had 17 bases not matched to a gene; V was cut back by 7 bases and J by 9 bases. CDR3 residues: CASGMPASGVYGEQFF. The CDR3 nucleotides read TGCGCCAGCGGTATGCCGGCTAGCGGGGTGTATGGTGAGCAGTTCTTC. Complete variable domain (other parts from reference TRBV5-1 and TRBJ2-1): KAGVTQTPRYLIKTRGQQVTLSCSPISGHRSVSWYQQTPGQGLQFLFEYFSETQRNKGNFPGRFSGRQFSNSRSEMNVSTLELGDSALYLCASGMPASGVYGEQFFGPGTRLTVL.

This clonotype was seen a few times. The chain combines TRBV6-5 with TRBJ1-6; D is undetermined. With 6 bases removed from V and 1 base from J, the gap between germline ends came to 10 bases. CDR3 length equals 15 residues. From germline, CDR1 is MNHEY and CDR2 SVGAGI. CDR3 in amino acids: CASSRTVSYNSPLHF. As DNA, the CDR3 is TGTGCCAGCAGCCGGACTGTTTCCTATAATTCACCCCTCCACTTT.